Shown below are 32 T cell receptor beta chains from a single sample sequenced in a study of Tregs in tolerant kidney transplant recipients. Profiled with immunoSEQ multiplex PCR; TCRdb holds only in-frame clones, not every one. The sample carries about 50,000 clones, approximately 89% recorded once. Mixed chimerism was transient after nonmyeloablative marrow transplants from related graft donors. The sample here was CD8+ T cells from blood (PBMCs), taken 12 months after the transplant. The receptors here all came from a human patient who received a combined kidney and bone marrow transplant. Some T cells here may be from the graft donor.

The V call is TRBV2, the J call TRBJ1-3, with 9 bases matching TRBD1. With V trimmed by 4 bases and J by 0 bases, 1 base remained unmatched. In germline, CDR1 is SNHLY, CDR2 FYNNEI. CDR3 size: 15 residues. CDR3 sequence (DNA): TGTGCCAGCAGTGCGACAGGGGGCTCTGGAAACACCATATATTTT. It translates to CASSATGGSGNTIYF.

The chain has TRBV6-5 and TRBJ2-2; weak D call: TRBD2 (6 bases). Looked up from germline, CDR1 is MNHEY and CDR2 is SVGAGI. V lost 2 bases, J lost 0 bases, and 10 bases lay in between. This CDR3 is built from 16 residues. The CDR3 reads CASSYGGGTNTGELFF. CDR3 DNA: TGTGCCAGCAGTTACGGGGGAGGCACGAACACCGGGGAGCTGTTTTTT.

V gene TRBV27 combines with J gene TRBJ1-5, with 9 bases matching TRBD1. The V and J ends lost 4 bases and 6 bases, in that order; junction bases with no gene match: 13. The germline V gene encodes CDR1 MNHEY and CDR2 SMNVEV (reference sequence). This CDR3 is 17 amino acids long. This chain's CDR3 is CASSSNSGQGSRQPQHF. The CDR3 bases are TGTGCCAGCAGTTCCAACTCGGGACAGGGAAGTCGTCAGCCCCAGCATTTT.

This clone has just one count. The chain joins TRBV4-3 to TRBJ2-7, with TRBD1 identical over 7 bases. In germline, CDR1 is LGHNA, CDR2 YSLEER. The CDR3 covers 15 residues. V lost 0 bases, J lost 2 bases, and 4 bases stayed unmatched. The CDR3 sequence: CASSQDLTGTYEQYF. As DNA, the CDR3 is TGCGCCAGCAGCCAAGACCTGACAGGGACCTACGAGCAGTACTTC.

This clone was seen a single time. The CDR3 reads CASSQDLDGGYEQYF. The CDR3 bases are TGCGCCAGCAGCCAAGATCTCGACGGGGGCTACGAGCAGTACTTC. The chain uses TRBV4-3 and TRBJ2-7; D perhaps matches TRBD2 (6 bases). The CDR3 has 15 residues. V dropped 0 bases and J dropped 3 bases, with 12 bases sitting between them. Per the germline V gene, CDR1 is LGHNA and CDR2 is YSLEER.

This clone is labeled as medium-sized. This chain uses TRBV15 with TRBJ1-1; D gene uncertain. Between the trimmed V and J ends, which lost 0 bases and 4 bases, there was a span of 9 bases. The length of the CDR3 is 14 residues. The germline CDR1 and CDR2 sequences are LNHNV and YYDKDF (reference sequence). The chain's CDR3 is CATSRDSGFTEAFF. The CDR3 DNA follows: TGTGCCACCAGCAGAGATTCGGGGTTCACTGAAGCTTTCTTT.

The chain has TRBV11-2 and TRBJ2-5; the match to TRBD1 covers 7 bases. The germline CDR1 and CDR2 sequences are SGHAT and FQNNGV. The CDR3 totals 14 residues. Trimming cost V 7 bases and J 0 bases; bases outside gene matches: 5. CDR3: CASIKTGYQETQYF. The CDR3 DNA is TGTGCCAGCATTAAGACAGGGTACCAAGAGACCCAGTACTTC.

This chain links TRBV2 with TRBJ2-7, with 7 bases fitting TRBD1. The V and J ends lost 4 bases and 2 bases, in that order; junction bases with no gene match: 2. Germline V gives CDR1 SNHLY, CDR2 FYNNEI. This CDR3 has 13 amino acids. For the CDR3, the DNA is TGTGCCAGCAGTGGGACAGGTCCCTACGAGCAGTACTTC. Amino acid sequence: CASSGTGPYEQYF.

The chain is built from TRBV7-9 and TRBJ2-2; no firm D call. CDR1 and CDR2 (germline): SEHNR, FQNEAQ (reference sequence). Between the trimmed V and J ends, which lost 4 bases and 7 bases, there was a span of 19 bases. The CDR3 consists of 16 residues. CDR3 region: CASSSNPGLTVGELFF. The CDR3 bases are TGTGCCAGCAGCTCCAATCCGGGTTTGACCGTCGGGGAGCTGTTTTTT.

The rearrangement joins TRBV5-1 to TRBJ2-1; TRBD1 matches at 11 bases. Unmatched junction bases numbered 3, after V lost 6 bases and J lost 4 bases. Germline V gives CDR1 SGHRS, CDR2 YFSETQ. This CDR3 comprises 14 residues. CDR3 amino acids: CASTGTGGYNEQFF. CDR3 sequence (DNA): TGCGCCAGCACCGGGACAGGGGGGTACAATGAGCAGTTCTTC.

The chain has TRBV30 and TRBJ2-1, with 14 bases fitting TRBD2. Unmatched junction bases numbered 4, after V lost 7 bases and J lost 8 bases. CDR3 length: 13 amino acids. The V gene's germline CDR1 is GTSNPN and CDR2 SVGIG (reference sequence). CDR3 coding DNA: TGTGCCTTGACTAGCGGGAGGGCGGATGAGCAGTTCTTC. It encodes CALTSGRADEQFF.

J is TRBJ2-2 and V is TRBV27, with no clear D. Germline V gives CDR1 MNHEY, CDR2 SMNVEV (reference sequence). The germline V and J ends were trimmed by 5 bases and 6 bases, with 19 bases remaining between them. The CDR3 totals 16 residues. The CDR3 coding sequence is TGTGCCAGCAGTCCCCTCCCCATAGTTTATTCCGGGGAGCTGTTTTTT. The encoded protein is CASSPLPIVYSGELFF.

DNA for the CDR3: TGTGCCAGCAGCCCCGCGAACGAAGCTTTCTTT. Protein sequence: CASSPANEAFF. The gene calls are TRBV11-3 and TRBJ1-1; no clear D gene. Germline-derived CDR1 and CDR2 are SGHNT and YENEEA. The CDR3 length is 11 residues. V lost 5 bases and J lost 8, with 9 bases in between.

The V gene is TRBV7-6, the J gene TRBJ2-7; D possibly corresponds to TRBD1 (5 bases). V was cut by 5 bases and J by 5 bases, with 13 bases left in between. The CDR3 contains 13 residues. Germline V lookup: CDR1 SGHVS, CDR2 FNYEAQ. DNA of the CDR3: TGTGCCAGCAGCACGGACACCTGGAACGAGCAGTACTTC. Its translation: CASSTDTWNEQYF.

The chain employs TRBV7-2 and TRBJ2-7; 9 bases align to TRBD2. Germline-derived CDR1 and CDR2 are SGHTA and FQGNSA. This CDR3 region has 15 residues. J gave up 0 bases and V 5 bases, and 5 bases lay outside the gene matches. Here the CDR3 DNA reads TGTGCCAGCAGCACCCTAGCGGGGAGCTCCTACGAGCAGTACTTC. Its protein product is CASSTLAGSSYEQYF.

This rearrangement joins TRBV11-2 to TRBJ2-2; 13 positions agree with TRBD2. This CDR3 spans 15 amino acids. The germline CDR1 and CDR2 sequences are SGHAT and FQNNGV. Trimming took 5 bases from V and 6 from J; bases not matched to a gene: 3. CDR3 sequence reads: CASSTLAGGPGELFF. Written as DNA, the CDR3 is TGTGCCAGCAGCACACTAGCGGGGGGGCCCGGGGAGCTGTTTTTT.

A single count supports this clone. The gene calls are TRBV13 and TRBJ2-7, with 10 positions matching TRBD2. J was trimmed by 1 base and V by 6 bases; bases with no gene match: 3. The germline V gene encodes CDR1 PRHDT and CDR2 FYEKMQ (reference sequence). The CDR3 contains 14 residues. The DNA for the CDR3 is TGTGCCAGCAGTTCGACTAGCGGGTCCTACGAGCAGTACTTC. This translates into CASSSTSGSYEQYF.

V and J are TRBV27 and TRBJ1-1; 10 bases align to TRBD1. The CDR3 sequence is 13 residues long. Germline V gene data show CDR1 as MNHEY and CDR2 as SMNVEV (reference sequence). V shed 8 bases, J shed 1 base, and the junction held 1 base outside the gene matches. As DNA, the CDR3 is TGTGCCAGCGGGACAGGGGCGAACACTGAAGCTTTCTTT. Protein sequence: CASGTGANTEAFF.

This chain connects TRBV7-6 to TRBJ1-3; D gene ambiguous. CDR1 and CDR2 from the germline V gene are SGHVS and FNYEAQ. The V end lost 1 base, the J end lost 3 bases, and 13 bases lay between the germline ends. The CDR3 is 16 amino acids. CDR3: CASSLGEVSSGNTIYF. DNA for the CDR3: TGTGCCAGCAGCTTAGGAGAGGTCTCTAGTGGAAACACCATATATTTT.

This clone has just one count. The rearrangement joins TRBV7-6 to TRBJ2-3, with D perhaps matching TRBD2 (5 bases). V was trimmed by 5 bases and J by 2 bases, leaving 14 bases between them. The CDR3 runs to 15 residues. Germline values: CDR1 SGHVS, CDR2 FNYEAQ. This CDR3 is CASSTRAENTDTQYF. The CDR3 nucleotides read TGTGCCAGCAGCACCCGAGCGGAGAACACAGATACGCAGTATTTT.

The chain is built from TRBV7-8 and TRBJ2-2, with TRBD2 matching 9 bases. Trimming removed 6 bases from V and 8 bases from J; junction bases left unmatched: 13. Germline V CDR1 and CDR2: SGHVS, FQNEAQ. The CDR3 has 16 residues. Here the CDR3 reads CASRTFSGSGLGELFF. The CDR3 DNA sequence: TGTGCCAGCAGGACCTTTAGCGGGAGTGGGTTGGGGGAGCTGTTTTTT.

This chain links TRBV23-1 with TRBJ1-5; TRBD1 matches at 7 bases. TRBV23-1 is an open reading frame, and its role is uncertain. Trimming at V came to 0 bases and at J to 2 bases, leaving 1 base not matched to a gene. CDR3 size: 15 residues. The CDR3 here is CASSQSTGGNQPQHF. CDR3 coding DNA: TGCGCCAGCAGTCAATCCACAGGGGGCAATCAGCCCCAGCATTTT.

Only one count was recorded for this clone. This sequence joins TRBV5-5 and TRBJ1-2, with TRBD1 matching 9 bases. In germline, CDR1 is SGHKS, CDR2 YYEKEE (reference sequence). The trim removed 0 bases at V and 4 bases at J, leaving 4 bases unmatched. This CDR3 has 15 amino acids. CDR3: CASSLEGTGPYGYTF. The CDR3 region has the DNA TGTGCCAGCAGCTTGGAAGGGACAGGGCCCTATGGCTACACCTTC.

This chain connects TRBV13 to TRBJ1-2; a weak D match, TRBD1 (5 bases). Germline loops: CDR1 PRHDT, CDR2 FYEKMQ (reference sequence). This CDR3 contains 12 residues. Trimming left V 3 bases short and J 8 bases short, with 10 bases between. CDR3 nucleotide sequence: TGTGCCAGCAGCTTGGGAGGGGAGGGCTACACCTTC. This translates into CASSLGGEGYTF.

The rearrangement uses TRBV9 and TRBJ1-1; 7 bases fit TRBD1. Per germline, CDR1 SGDLS and CDR2 YYNGEE. The CDR3 contains 16 residues. J was trimmed by 4 bases and V by 2 bases; bases with no gene match: 11. The CDR3 bases are TGTGCCAGCAGCGTCATTGACAGGGCATTAGGCACTGAAGCTTTCTTT. Its protein is CASSVIDRALGTEAFF.

The chain employs TRBV7-9 and TRBJ2-5; D possibly corresponds to TRBD1 (6 bases). There are 14 residues in the CDR3. Per the germline V gene, CDR1 is SEHNR and CDR2 is FQNEAQ (reference sequence). The V and J ends lost 1 base and 4 bases respectively, with 10 bases between them. The CDR3 region has the DNA TGTGCCAGCAGCTTAGAACAGGGCGGAGAGACCCAGTACTTC. It yields the protein CASSLEQGGETQYF.

V and J are TRBV9 and TRBJ2-4; weak D call: TRBD2 (5 bases). The V end was cut by 2 bases, the J end by 1 base, with 10 bases between. The V gene's germline CDR1 is SGDLS and CDR2 YYNGEE. This CDR3 is built from 15 residues. CDR3 region: CASSVGRGAKNIQYF. For the CDR3, the DNA is TGTGCCAGCAGCGTCGGTAGAGGGGCCAAAAACATTCAGTACTTC.

The chain links TRBV21-1 to TRBJ2-7; whether TRBD1, the table's D call, matches the DNA was not checked. TRBV21-1 is shown as a pseudogene. The CDR3 spans 14 residues. For the CDR3, the DNA is TGTGCCAGCAGCACGACCAGGGGTCCCTACGAGCAGTACTTC. Protein product: CASSTTRGPYEQYF.

The V call is TRBV7-6, the J call TRBJ2-1; TRBD1 agrees at 8 bases. Unmatched junction bases numbered 16, after V lost 9 bases and J lost 6 bases. From germline, CDR1 is SGHVS and CDR2 FNYEAQ. The CDR3 has 16 amino acids. CDR3 sequence: CARSMPTGENGNEQFF. CDR3 DNA sequence: TGTGCCAGAAGCATGCCGACAGGGGAAAATGGCAATGAGCAGTTCTTC.

The chain recombines TRBV14 with TRBJ2-5; TRBD2 matches at 8 bases. The J call may be mistaken, given a closer DNA end match to TRBJ2-7. Germline CDR1 and CDR2: SGHDN and FVKESK. The CDR3 is made up of 16 amino acids. DNA of the CDR3: TGTGCCAGCAGCCACAGAAGCGGGAGAGGGTCCTACGAGCAGTACTTC. Translation gives CASSHRSGRGSYEQYF.

Comment on this clone: Other nucleotide sequences from this sample produce the same CDR3. The rearrangement links TRBV4-1 to TRBJ2-7; TRBD1 matches 7 bases. V was clipped by 2 bases and J by 4 bases; unmatched bases: 2. CDR3 size: 13 residues. Germline-derived CDR1 and CDR2 are MGHRA and YSYEKL. CDR3 protein: CASSQRTGYEQYF. In nucleotides, the CDR3 is TGCGCCAGCAGCCAAAGGACAGGATACGAGCAGTACTTC.

This chain links TRBV30 with TRBJ2-2; D possibly corresponds to TRBD2 (6 bases). V was trimmed by 4 bases and J by 3 bases, leaving 9 bases between them. The CDR3 is 13 residues long. Germline CDR1 GTSNPN, CDR2 SVGIG (reference sequence). The CDR3 bases are TGTGCCTGGACTAGCGCCTACACCGGGGAGCTGTTTTTT. Translating gives CAWTSAYTGELFF.